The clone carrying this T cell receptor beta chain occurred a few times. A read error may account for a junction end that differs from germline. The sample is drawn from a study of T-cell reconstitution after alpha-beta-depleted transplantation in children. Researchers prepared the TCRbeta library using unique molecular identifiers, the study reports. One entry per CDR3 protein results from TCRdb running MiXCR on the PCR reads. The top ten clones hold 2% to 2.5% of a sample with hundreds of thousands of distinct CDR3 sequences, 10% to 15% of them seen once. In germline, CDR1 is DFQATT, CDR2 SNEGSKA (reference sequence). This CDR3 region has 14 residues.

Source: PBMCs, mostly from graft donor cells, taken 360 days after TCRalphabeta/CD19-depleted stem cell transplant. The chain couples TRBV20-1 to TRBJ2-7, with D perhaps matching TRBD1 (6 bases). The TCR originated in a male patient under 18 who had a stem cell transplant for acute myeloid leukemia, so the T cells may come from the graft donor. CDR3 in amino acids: CSALRGGLSDEQYF. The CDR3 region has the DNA TGCAGTGCCCTCCGAGGGGGTCTCTCCGACGAGCAGTACTTC.